This TCR beta chain was obtained from a study of cytomegalovirus exposure and HLA in healthy donors (dated by TCRdb to about 2017). Background for the entire study: An earlier analysis of a few hundred of the donors reported under 300 Gb of sequence data and around 110 million unique TCR beta sequences obtained from around 180 million T cells. Around 300 gigabases of sequencing data and approximately 80 million unique TCR sequences were included in an early release covering around 600 HLA-typed donors. Of the roughly 400 genotyped donors, approximately 81% were placed in the genetic ancestry cluster associated with self-reported Caucasian donors. The aim of the study was to test whether cataloging public T cell receptors could identify signatures of past pathogen exposure. The T cell repertoires of roughly 660 subjects were profiled by immunosequencing and related to cytomegalovirus serostatus. In addition to the first cohort of about 650 subjects, a separate validation cohort of about 120 different subjects was used. High-throughput TCR immunosequencing, statistical association of individual TCRs with disease status, and machine learning were combined to predict cytomegalovirus infection status. A later analysis re-examined previously published TCR beta repertoires from more than 550 donors and added high-resolution HLA genotyping to investigate patterns of TCR occurrence. In the later analysis, no new phenotypic data were used to find candidate immune exposures; instead, reliance was placed on TCR beta sequences and their occurrence across donors. To decide whether each TCR beta V gene segment behaved as functional or pseudogenic, an earlier analysis of several hundred of the donors relied on high-throughput TCR beta sequencing. Donor age, sex, ethnicity and CMV serostatus were collected together with the repertoire data. In a later genetic analysis, genome-wide SNP genotypes for about three fifths of the 666 donors were used, and that subset was treated as a discovery cohort. Every repertoire in the discovery cohort had been generated on one and the same sequencing platform. HLA typing covered class I and class II loci at four-digit resolution. Typing coverage differed by locus: A, B, C, DRB1 and DQB1 were typed in roughly 629-640 donors, DQA1 in 522, DPA1 in around 580, and DPB1 in 472. Because of strong linkage in the cohort, a few DR-DQ haplotypes were treated as single units for association and clustering. Among about 400 genotyped donors of the cohort, an average of around 240,000 unique TCR beta nucleotide sequences was sequenced per donor, of which approximately 19% were non-productive.

The cohort comprised around 700 healthy bone marrow donors. At the time of sampling, all cohort members were nominally healthy, though unrecorded immune exposures were likely present. The donor was CMV seronegative and was included in the group of a few hundred seronegative cohort members. Each donor provided a peripheral blood sample, and peripheral blood mononuclear cells were used for TCR beta sequencing. The Qiagen DNeasy Blood Extraction Kit was used to extract genomic DNA from the blood cell samples. A word on this clone: Which antigen it targets is not known. The input lacks base qualities; no much larger clone sits a single base away.

Library preparation used the immunoSEQ multiplex PCR assay. For the multiplex PCR, a mixture combining 60 forward primers for TCR Vbeta segments and 13 reverse primers for TCR Jbeta segments was used. The CDR3 region of rearranged TCR beta genes was amplified from genomic DNA by a multiplex PCR assay. Amplified TCR beta libraries were sequenced as 87-base-pair reads on the Illumina HiSeq System. Turning to the authors' computational methods: A later analysis counted about 82 million unique TCR beta chains across the 550 to 750 repertoires, and some 11 million of these chains were shared by at least two donors. Raw reads were error-corrected and collapsed into unique sequences with a nearest-neighbor algorithm that merged closely related sequences to remove PCR and sequencing errors. To assign V, D and J gene segments, CDR3 sequences were aligned to IMGT reference sequences. Each retained sequence needed at least a six-nucleotide match to both a V gene segment and a J gene segment. Rearrangements were classified as productive when the CDR3 lacked stop codons and remained in frame with V and J, and all other rearrangements were classified as non-productive. CDR3 was defined according to IMGT convention as the region running from the second conserved V-encoded cysteine to the conserved J-encoded phenylalanine. The earlier analysis of 587 of the donors excluded any sequence lacking an unambiguous match to a single V gene segment. An earlier analysis of fewer than 750 of the donors classified V segments as functional when productive rearrangements were above 56.7% and as segregating when the standard deviation between donors was above 5%. A statistical classification framework was built for diagnosing cytomegalovirus status from the catalog of TCR beta chain sequences. V and J gene assignment, in a later analysis, came from comparing TCR nucleotide sequences with IMGT/GENE-DB human TR gene sequences. A later analysis assigned CDR3 sequences and most-parsimonious VDJ recombination scenarios with the TCRdist pipeline. A later analysis defined each TCR beta chain by its CDR3 amino acid sequence plus V-gene family, and excluded reads lacking a unique V-gene family. To address suspected cross-contamination and a sequencing artifact, a later analysis removed approximately 590 highly shared, low-generation-probability nucleotide sequences. For each public chain, a later analysis derived a clonal expansion index from normalized ranks of inferred template counts within each repertoire. Generation probabilities in a later analysis came from a VDJ recombination model fitted to out-of-frame rearrangements, and those results were checked against IGoR. In a later analysis, hypergeometric tests were used to score TCR-TCR, TCR-HLA and TCR-CMV co-occurrence, with a repertoire-size bias correction applied to TCR pairs. In a later analysis, false discovery rates were estimated by permuting HLA or CMV assignments 20 times. A later analysis grouped co-occurring TCRs with DBSCAN, adding TCRdist sequence similarity when clustering within HLA-allele-positive subsets. Repertoires with fewer than 30,000 or more than 120,000 public chains were left out of co-occurrence clustering, as were five repertoires with anomalous nucleotide sharing. TCRdb stores this immuneACCESS table with in-frame sequences only. Part of the clones is absent; in the studies checked, under half of the shortfall reflects unresolved V genes, and no reason is known for the rest. V and J calls and clone size are as listed in that table; D and trimming were resolved from the DNA. Recorded for this sample are around 140,000 clones; roughly 79% of them occurred a single time. Together, the top ten hold roughly 2.1% of the sample.

Results the study describes overall, beyond this receptor: Because HLA typing was missing for some donors at each locus, association tests included only the typed subset. In a later analysis, 16,951 TCR beta sequences were associated with specific HLA alleles at a false discovery rate of 0.05. Roughly uniform sequencing depth across donors was assumed in presence/absence analyses, although this assumption may not hold. Assigning TCR associations to individual alleles was difficult when HLA alleles, especially DR and DQ, strongly co-occurred. In both the original and validation cohorts, the classifier was reported to diagnose cytomegalovirus status with high specificity and sensitivity. Compared with equally common non-associated chains, HLA-associated TCR beta chains in a later analysis were more clonally expanded and had lower generation probabilities. In a later genetic analysis, a missense DCLRE1C variant was associated with V-gene and J-gene trimming of TCR beta chains, and the association was replicated in an independent cohort. A total of roughly 160 TCR beta chains were listed by the study as associated with cytomegalovirus. Compared with the roughly 670-donor mean, donors in an Asian-associated ancestry cluster had fewer N-insertions in productive TCRs, according to a later genetic analysis. In a later analysis, several top co-occurrence clusters were reported to appear linked to parvovirus B19, influenza, CMV and Epstein-Barr virus. According to a later analysis, TCR association rates differed among HLA loci, with DRB1 alleles showing the most associated TCRs and HLA-C alleles showing the fewest. It was suggested by the authors that the approach could potentially be generalized to other disease states and immunological phenotypes. A later analysis found that most CMV-associated TCR beta chains appeared HLA-restricted, with HLA associations seemingly driven largely by CMV exposure. Across donors, most TCR sequences were observed very rarely, whereas some public TCRs were present in many individuals. Because counts were too low, seventeen rarely observed V segments, including chromosome 9 orphons, were excluded from the earlier analysis of around 590 of the donors. The only immune exposure information available for the cohort was CMV serostatus. A cluster of highly shared sequence variants was judged likely to represent a technical artifact of the sequencing pipeline. Only TCR beta chains were sequenced in this cohort, and the absence of alpha or paired-chain data limited detectable features. A further reported finding was that TCR beta sequences accurately predicted the HLA-A and HLA-B alleles for most subjects in the first cohort. In vitro tests confirmed that three of the cytomegalovirus-associated TCR beta chains recognize cytomegalovirus antigens. In an earlier analysis of more than 450 of the donors, most TCR beta V segments were observed in productive rearrangements about 90% or about 30% of the time, broadly matching IMGT annotations. Linkage disequilibrium might explain the correlated functional status among segregating V segments, but an unknown experimental factor could not be ruled out.

Material: PBMCs. This clonotype was sampled from a woman aged 40 to 49 in good health and CMV-seronegative.

The CDR3 reads as follows: CARSFAKDSHTEAFF. The nucleotide sequence is given as TGTGCCAGAAGCTTCGCTAAGGACAGTCACACTGAAGCTTTCTTT. The V gene is TRBV5-3 and the J gene is TRBJ1-1; TRBD1 could be the D gene, as 6 bases match. Being an ORF, TRBV5-3 has a function that is uncertain. Deletion took 2 bases off V and 3 bases off J, with a span of 14 bases between the germline ends. The CDR3 runs 15 amino acids, cysteine and phenylalanine included. Left in the record is the CDR3 DNA by itself, 45 bases read in frame from the first base.